This T cell receptor (beta chain) was identified during a study of immune evolution from preneoplasia to lung adenocarcinoma (dated by TCRdb to the early 2020s). General notes on the study: HLA loss of heterozygosity was seen in roughly 6.6%, 14% and 36% of AIS, MIA and ADC lesions, and in no AAH lesions. The study profiled immune contexture across lung adenocarcinoma precursors and invasive adenocarcinoma using immune gene expression, TCR sequencing and multiplex immunofluorescence. Resected precursor lesions (AAH, AIS, MIA) and invasive adenocarcinomas were compared with paired morphologically normal lung tissue. Sample size was based on specimen availability rather than a prior power calculation. The immune data were integrated with whole exome sequencing and methylation data obtained from the same cohort of nodules. In total, the cohort included 53 patients with pulmonary nodules, all of whom underwent surgical resection. TCR sequencing data came from 45 to 65 patients. It was reported in the study that roughly 100 samples were used for TCR sequencing. POLYSOLVER was used to infer Class I HLA alleles from exome data, while LOHHLA was used to detect allele-specific HLA loss. The full study reports these points: Compared with EGFR-mutant or double wild-type lesions, KRAS-mutant nodules had the highest T cell clonality. Clonality was highest in normal lung, while later-stage lesions appeared to show lower clonality but higher T cell density and diversity. Because all patients were from Japan and China, applicability to Western populations was uncertain. The findings rested on association rather than direct causation, and larger cohorts with long-term follow-up and longitudinal biopsies were considered necessary. Normal lung had the highest top T cell clone frequencies, which appeared to decline progressively from AAH through AIS, MIA and invasive adenocarcinoma.

Concerning this clone: No cognate antigen has been identified for it. No base quality information exists; no much larger clone differs at one position.

TCR beta CDR3 regions were sequenced from DNA using the immunoSEQ hsTCRbeta Kit. The original methods were these. The ImmunoSEQ Analyzer was used to analyse the TCR sequencing data. T cell clonality was calculated on productive rearrangements as 1 minus Pielou's evenness. To measure T cell diversity, the inverse Simpson index was applied to productive templates. T cell density was defined as TCR beta template counts normalized to usable DNA, with usable DNA estimated by amplification and sequencing of housekeeping genes. Two-sided Kruskal-Wallis tests were used to compare TCR metrics between histologic stages. TCRdb retrieved this table from immuneACCESS and kept in-frame rearrangements only. Not all clones are present; in checked studies, unresolved V genes account for under half, and no reason is known for the remainder. Clonal size and the V and J genes are those of that table, whereas D and trimming came from the DNA. Recorded for this sample are 7,600 or so clones; 82% of them occurred a single time. Together, the top ten hold 2.5% to 3% of the sample.

Between the mid-2010s and the late 2010s, the patients underwent resection in either Japan or China. Two lung cancer pathologists independently confirmed the histologic diagnosis of each case on H&E slides. Premalignant or tumor cells were enriched for nucleic acid extraction by macro-dissection performed after pathologic assessment. DNA was isolated from FFPE tissue using the AllPrep DNA/RNA FFPE Kit. Reading from cysteine to phenylalanine, the CDR3 counts 13 amino acids. Just CDR3 DNA is preserved here, 39 bases in frame from base 1. Here V drops 6 bases and J drops 8 bases, and the junction holds 7 bases not matched to any gene. The germline V gene (reference sequence) provides CDR1 LNHDA and CDR2 SQIVND.

The rearranged segments are TRBV19 and TRBJ1-2, and 9 junctional nucleotides match TRBD1. This clonotype was sampled from a person aged 65 to 85 with lung adenocarcinoma. The sequencing sample was made of FFPE minimally invasive lung adenocarcinoma tissue. The cell subset or site tag for this specimen amounts to: micro-invasive lung adenocarcinoma (MIA). Read as DNA, the sequence is TGTGCCAGTAGAGCCGGACAGGGGACGGGCTACACCTTC. Its protein is CASRAGQGTGYTF.